The next 27 T cell receptor beta chains were all read from a single sample in a study of shared clonotypes between healthy human individuals. Generated by immunoSEQ multiplex PCR, the TCRdb table keeps only in-frame clones and is missing some. The table records about 1.5 million clones, 95% to 99% of them present only once. The sample consisted of naive CD4+ T cells sorted from blood. The subset was: CD45RA+ positively selected. Every receptor here comes from a man aged 25 to 40 in good health.

The CDR3 DNA reads as TGTGCCAGCCGTTGGACAGGGTCGAGTGAGACCCAGTACTTC. Encoded protein: CASRWTGSSETQYF. The V call is TRBV6-5, the J call TRBJ2-5, with TRBD1 matching over 8 bases. Germline CDR1 and CDR2: MNHEY and SVGAGI. V gave up 8 bases and J gave up 5 bases; unmatched junction bases: 10. This CDR3 spans 14 amino acids.

The chain has TRBV10-2 and TRBJ2-7, with 7 bases lining up with TRBD1. The CDR3 totals 14 residues. Germline V gene data show CDR1 as WSHSY and CDR2 as SAAADI. V shed 6 bases, J shed 0 bases, and the junction held 5 bases outside the gene matches. DNA for the CDR3: TGCGCCAGCAGACAGGGACAGAGCTCCTACGAGCAGTACTTC. Translating gives CASRQGQSSYEQYF.

This clone came up once. V usage is TRBV6-1 and J usage is TRBJ2-2; 7 bases fit TRBD1. After removal of 6 bases from V and 3 bases from J, the junction contained 7 bases not matched to a gene. The CDR3 consists of 15 residues. Germline loops: CDR1 MNHNS, CDR2 SASEGT. The CDR3 sequence is CASRGHRGDTGELFF. The CDR3 DNA reads as TGTGCCAGCAGAGGGCACAGGGGTGACACCGGGGAGCTGTTTTTT.

The gene calls are TRBV11-2 and TRBJ2-7; the match to TRBD2 covers 8 bases. Losses at the gene ends were 5 bases for V and 4 bases for J; bases not matched to a gene: 13. The CDR3 consists of 16 residues. Germline lookup yields CDR1 SGHAT and CDR2 FQNNGV. Here the CDR3 DNA reads TGTGCCAGCAGCCATGCTGCGAGCGGGAGTAGGTACGAGCAGTACTTC. This translates into CASSHAASGSRYEQYF.

The genes are TRBV18 and TRBJ2-1, with 7 bases matching TRBD1. Losses at the gene ends were 6 bases for V and 2 bases for J; bases not matched to a gene: 7. Germline V gene data show CDR1 as KGHSH and CDR2 as LQKENI. The length of the CDR3 is 15 residues. CDR3 nucleotides: TGTGCCAGCTCCTTCGACAGGGCAACCTACAATGAGCAGTTCTTC. Translated: CASSFDRATYNEQFF.

The chain employs TRBV7-9 and TRBJ1-5; 8 nucleotides agree with TRBD1. Germline CDR1 is SEHNR and CDR2 is FQNEAQ (reference sequence). The CDR3 length is 16 residues. Germline trimming cut 2 bases from V and 1 base from J; bases unmatched to any gene: 4. The DNA of the CDR3 is TGTGCCAGCAGCTTAACAGGGGGGGGAAGCAATCAGCCCCAGCATTTT. The encoded protein is CASSLTGGGSNQPQHF.

This chain joins TRBV7-8 and TRBJ2-1; no clear D. V lost 0 bases, J lost 7 bases, and 13 bases lay in between. This CDR3 is built from 15 residues. Germline CDR1 SGHVS, CDR2 FQNEAQ. CDR3 coding DNA: TGTGCCAGCAGCTTAGCGCACGGACCACAGAATGAGCAGTTCTTC. This codes for CASSLAHGPQNEQFF.

This rearrangement joins TRBV5-1 to TRBJ2-2; 15 bases agree with TRBD2. Germline CDR1 reads SGHRS; CDR2 reads YFSETQ. This CDR3 is built from 18 residues. J was trimmed by 6 bases and V by 3 bases; bases with no gene match: 9. The CDR3 sequence is CASSSVGLAGGLSGELFF. The CDR3 coding sequence is TGCGCCAGCAGCTCCGTTGGACTAGCGGGAGGGCTTTCCGGGGAGCTGTTTTTT.

The chain combines TRBV19 with TRBJ2-5; D unclear. The CDR3 runs to 13 residues. CDR1 is LNHDA and CDR2 is SQIVND in the germline V gene (reference sequence). Trimming took off 3 bases at V and 4 bases at J, with 9 bases between the two ends. CDR3 sequence: CASSIAWGETQYF. CDR3 DNA: TGTGCCAGTAGTATCGCCTGGGGAGAGACCCAGTACTTC.

As DNA, the CDR3 is TGCGCCAGCAGCTTCGTTGCGGGAGACTACAATGAGCAGTTCTTC. As protein: CASSFVAGDYNEQFF. V usage is TRBV5-1 and J usage is TRBJ2-1; 7 positions agree with TRBD2. The CDR3 has 15 amino acids. Per the germline V gene, CDR1 is SGHRS and CDR2 is YFSETQ. Trimming removed 2 bases from V and 3 bases from J; junction bases left unmatched: 5.

The CDR3 region is CASSEGTGGGPWEQFF. The CDR3 DNA reads as TGCGCCAGCAGTGAGGGGACCGGGGGAGGGCCATGGGAGCAGTTCTTC. The genes are TRBV10-2 and TRBJ2-1; 7 bases fit TRBD2. The V segment lost 2 bases and the J segment 10 bases; nucleotides outside the gene matches: 14. Per germline, CDR1 WSHSY and CDR2 SAAADI. The CDR3 loop spans 16 amino acids.

The chain couples TRBV7-3 to TRBJ2-7, with 9 bases fitting TRBD1. CDR1 SGHTA and CDR2 FQGTGA come from the germline V gene. Trimming took 5 bases from V and 1 from J; bases not matched to a gene: 6. CDR3 length: 15 residues. Here the CDR3 DNA reads TGTGCCAGCAGCCGTACCGGGACAGGGTCCTACGAGCAGTACTTC. This codes for CASSRTGTGSYEQYF. Complete variable domain (other parts from reference TRBV7-3 and TRBJ2-7): GAGVSQTPSNKVTEKGKYVELRCDPISGHTALYWYRQSLGQGPEFLIYFQGTGAADDSGLPNDRFFAVRPEGSVSTLKIQRTERGDSAVYLCASSRTGTGSYEQYFGPGTRLTVT.

The chain combines TRBV27 with TRBJ2-7; no clear D. The CDR3 has 12 amino acids. In germline, CDR1 is MNHEY, CDR2 SMNVEV (reference sequence). V was clipped by 5 bases and J by 7 bases, with 12 bases between them. The CDR3 DNA sequence: TGTGCCAGCAGTAGGCAGATCGGTGAGCAGTACTTC. Translating it yields CASSRQIGEQYF.

V gene TRBV5-1 combines with J gene TRBJ2-1; D ambiguous. The germline V gene encodes CDR1 SGHRS and CDR2 YFSETQ. V lost 4 bases to trimming and J lost 10 bases, with 15 bases between them. The CDR3 sequence is 13 residues long. For the CDR3, the DNA is TGCGCCAGCAGCCCTGGACCTGGAGCAGAGCAGTTCTTC. Translating it yields CASSPGPGAEQFF. Combining the CDR3 with reference TRBV5-1 and TRBJ2-1 gives the whole variable domain KAGVTQTPRYLIKTRGQQVTLSCSPISGHRSVSWYQQTPGQGLQFLFEYFSETQRNKGNFPGRFSGRQFSNSRSEMNVSTLELGDSALYLCASSPGPGAEQFFGPGTRLTVL.

The chain uses TRBV10-3 and TRBJ2-1, with D possibly being TRBD1 (6 bases). CDR1 and CDR2 (germline): ENHRY, SYGVKD. V lost 6 bases and J lost 6, with 15 bases in between. This CDR3 has 14 residues. Written as DNA, the CDR3 is TGTGCCATCAGGTACAGGGTAGGGGGCAATGAGCAGTTCTTC. Translation: CAIRYRVGGNEQFF.

The J gene is TRBJ2-2, the V gene TRBV18; D remains unclear. Trimming took 2 bases from V and 2 from J, leaving 12 bases between them. In germline, CDR1 is KGHSH, CDR2 LQKENI. The CDR3 spans 16 residues. This chain's CDR3 is CASSPSGLDNTGELFF. The CDR3 DNA sequence: TGTGCCAGCTCACCATCCGGTCTAGACAACACCGGGGAGCTGTTTTTT.

This chain connects TRBV27 to TRBJ2-7; tentative D call: TRBD1 (6 bases). The CDR3 runs 15 residues. Germline values: CDR1 MNHEY, CDR2 SMNVEV (reference sequence). With 4 bases removed from V and 2 bases from J, the gap between germline ends came to 15 bases. In DNA, the CDR3 is TGTGCCAGCAGTTCCCAGGGGCCAAAGACCTACGAGCAGTACTTC. Protein sequence: CASSSQGPKTYEQYF.

Concerning this clone itself: Other nucleotide sequences from this sample produce the same CDR3. The rearrangement links TRBV7-2 to TRBJ1-1, with D uncertain. Germline CDR1 is SGHTA and CDR2 is FQGNSA. Between the trimmed V and J ends, which lost 1 base and 5 bases, there was a span of 8 bases. The CDR3 is 13 amino acids. CDR3 nucleotide sequence: TGTGCCAGCAGCTTAGTAGAAGGGACTGAAGCTTTCTTT. Translating gives CASSLVEGTEAFF.

The chain employs TRBV27 and TRBJ1-2; tentative D call: TRBD1 (5 bases). The CDR3 sequence is 13 residues long. Germline assignment: CDR1 MNHEY and CDR2 SMNVEV (reference sequence). The CDR3 loop is CELSPGTNYGYTF. Written as DNA, the CDR3 is TGTGAACTGAGCCCAGGGACGAACTATGGCTACACCTTC.

This sequence joins TRBV18 and TRBJ2-3, with 9 bases that match TRBD2. The trim removed 3 bases at V and 2 bases at J, leaving 21 bases unmatched. CDR3 size: 21 residues. Germline CDR1 reads KGHSH; CDR2 reads LQKENI. The CDR3 sequence: CASSPLGTSGTSRIFTDTQYF. CDR3 nucleotide sequence: TGTGCCAGCTCACCTCTAGGGACCTCCGGGACTAGCCGGATTTTCACAGATACGCAGTATTTT.

The J gene is TRBJ1-2, the V gene TRBV6-6; TRBD1 might be the D (6 bases). This CDR3 contains 15 residues. Per germline, CDR1 MNHNY and CDR2 SVGAGI (reference sequence). V was cut by 6 bases and J by 5 bases, with 19 bases left in between. The CDR3 DNA follows: TGTGCCAGCAGCGAAGGTACAGGGAGAGGGTATGGCTACACCTTC. Its translation is CASSEGTGRGYGYTF.

With respect to this clone: In the same sample, other DNA sequences code for this CDR3. The chain is built from TRBV5-1 and TRBJ2-3, with D tentatively TRBD1 or TRBD2 (6 bases each). Germline lookup yields CDR1 SGHRS and CDR2 YFSETQ. This CDR3 region has 16 residues. Trimming took off 4 bases at V and 0 bases at J, with 15 bases between the two ends. This CDR3 is CASSLARGPSTDTQYF. Here the CDR3 DNA reads TGCGCCAGCAGCCTGGCTCGGGGGCCTAGCACAGATACGCAGTATTTT.

The CDR3 DNA reads TGCGCCAGCAGTGTCGTGGGCGGCGAGACCCAGTACTTC. Its translation is CASSVVGGETQYF. The chain carries TRBV10-2 and TRBJ2-5; no firm D call. With 4 bases removed from V and 5 bases from J, the gap between germline ends came to 11 bases. Germline V lookup: CDR1 WSHSY, CDR2 SAAADI. The CDR3 covers 13 residues.

V and J are TRBV28 and TRBJ2-1, with TRBD2 matching over 7 bases. The germline CDR1 and CDR2 sequences are MDHEN and SYDVKM. The V gene end was trimmed by 6 bases and the J gene end by 0 bases; junction bases not matched to a gene: 8. The CDR3 loop spans 16 amino acids. The CDR3 DNA follows: TGTGCCAGCAGCTCACTAGCGCCTAGCTCCTACAATGAGCAGTTCTTC. Protein sequence: CASSSLAPSSYNEQFF.

The chain uses TRBV7-8 and TRBJ2-3; D perhaps matches TRBD2 (5 bases). Germline-derived CDR1 and CDR2 are SGHVS and FQNEAQ. This CDR3 spans 14 amino acids. V gave up 5 bases and J gave up 4 bases, with 13 bases separating them. CDR3 loop: CASSLTRVADTQYF. In DNA form, the CDR3 reads TGTGCCAGCAGCCTTACTAGAGTCGCAGATACGCAGTATTTT.

This chain connects TRBV18 to TRBJ1-4; D possibly corresponds to TRBD1 (5 bases). Germline V gives CDR1 KGHSH, CDR2 LQKENI. The CDR3 contains 16 residues. V was trimmed by 1 base and J by 6 bases, leaving 15 bases between them. DNA for the CDR3: TGTGCCAGCTCACCACTTAGGGGCAACGGTGATGAAAAACTGTTTTTT. Residues: CASSPLRGNGDEKLFF.

Regarding this clone: This CDR3 is also generated by other DNA sequences in the sample. The V gene is TRBV5-1, the J gene TRBJ2-7, with TRBD2 matching 11 bases. The J segment lost 4 bases and the V segment lost 4 bases, leaving 4 bases of the junction unmatched. CDR3 size: 14 residues. Germline CDR1 is SGHRS and CDR2 is YFSETQ. CDR3 nucleotides: TGCGCCAGCAGCCTGGGACTAGCGGAGTACGAGCAGTACTTC. Translating gives CASSLGLAEYEQYF.